This is a list of T cell receptor beta chains from one sample in a study of T cells in Graves' hyperthyroidism and ophthalmopathy. TCRdb recomputed calls from the multiplex PCR reads with MiXCR, one row per CDR3 protein. The table records hundreds of thousands of distinct CDR3 sequences, about 15% of them present only once. The specimen was blood. The receptors derive from a man younger than 35 with Graves' ophthalmopathy. Each CDR3 is given with its conserved first and last residue. A D gene is named only where the DNA matches it firmly. Size is stated for part of the rows, as once, few or many counts, or as a class when the clone is expanded.

cdr3_aa | cdr3_nt | d_call | v_call | cdr3_length | clone_size | j_call
CASSVSGGALVINEQFF | TGTGCCAGCAGCGTAAGCGGGGGGGCCTTAGTCATCAATGAGCAGTTCTTC | TRBD2 | TRBV7-8 | 17 | many | TRBJ2-1
CASSIQGVETQYF | TGTGCCAGTAGTATTCAAGGGGTAGAGACCCAGTACTTC | NA | TRBV19 | 13 | few | TRBJ2-5
CASSYPGPAAEAFF | TGTGCCAGCAGTTACCCGGGGCCAGCGGCTGAAGCTTTCTTT | NA | TRBV6-2/TRBV6-3 | 14 | NA | TRBJ1-1
CASSLWGEGNEQFF | TGTGCCAGCAGCTTATGGGGGGAGGGAAATGAGCAGTTCTTC | TRBD2 | TRBV7-3 | 14 | many | TRBJ2-1
CASSGFYGYTF | TGTGCCAGCAGTGGTTTCTATGGCTACACCTTC | NA | TRBV2 | 11 | many | TRBJ1-2
CASSPQGGNQPQHF | TGTGCCAGCAGCCCCCAGGGCGGCAATCAGCCCCAGCATTTT | NA | TRBV18 | 14 | many | TRBJ1-5
CASSLDPSAMNTEAFF | TGTGCCAGCAGCTTGGATCCCTCAGCGATGAACACTGAAGCTTTCTTT | NA | TRBV5-8 | 16 | NA | TRBJ1-1
CASSLEQANTEAFF | TGTGCCAGCAGTTTAGAACAGGCCAACACTGAAGCTTTCTTT | NA | TRBV12-3/TRBV12-4 | 14 | NA | TRBJ1-1
CASSQGQPGSETQYF | TGTGCCAGCAGCCAAGGACAGCCGGGGTCGGAGACCCAGTACTTC | NA | TRBV3-1 | 15 | NA | TRBJ2-5
CSASALGYSGNTIYF | TGCAGTGCTAGCGCCCTAGGGTACTCTGGAAACACCATATATTTT | NA | TRBV20-1 | 15 | few | TRBJ1-3
CASARLAGGNEQYF | TGTGCCAGCGCGAGACTAGCGGGGGGGAACGAGCAGTACTTC | TRBD2 | TRBV18 | 14 | many | TRBJ2-7